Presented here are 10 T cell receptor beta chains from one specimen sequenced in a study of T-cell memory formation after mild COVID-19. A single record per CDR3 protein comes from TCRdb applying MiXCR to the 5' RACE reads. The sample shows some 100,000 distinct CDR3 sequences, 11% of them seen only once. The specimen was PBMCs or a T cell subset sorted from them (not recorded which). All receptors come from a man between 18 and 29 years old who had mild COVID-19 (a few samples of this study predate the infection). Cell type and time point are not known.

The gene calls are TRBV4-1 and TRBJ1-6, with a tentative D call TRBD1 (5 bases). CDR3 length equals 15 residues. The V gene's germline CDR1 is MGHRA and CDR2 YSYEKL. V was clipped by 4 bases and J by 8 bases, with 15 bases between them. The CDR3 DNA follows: TGCGCCAGCAGCCGAATCGGGGGGGGAGATTCACCCCTCCACTTT. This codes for CASSRIGGGDSPLHF.

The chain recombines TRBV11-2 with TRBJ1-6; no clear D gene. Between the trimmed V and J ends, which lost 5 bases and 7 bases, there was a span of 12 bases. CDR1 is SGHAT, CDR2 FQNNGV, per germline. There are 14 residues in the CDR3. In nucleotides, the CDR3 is TGTGCCAGCAGCCCAATTTTTAGCAATTCACCCCTCCACTTT. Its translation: CASSPIFSNSPLHF. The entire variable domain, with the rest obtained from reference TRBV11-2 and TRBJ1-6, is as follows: EAGVAQSPRYKIIEKRQSVAFWCNPISGHATLYWYQQILGQGPKLLIQFQNNGVVDDSQLPKDRFSAERLKGVDSTLKIQPAKLEDSAVYLCASSPIFSNSPLHFGNGTRLTVT.

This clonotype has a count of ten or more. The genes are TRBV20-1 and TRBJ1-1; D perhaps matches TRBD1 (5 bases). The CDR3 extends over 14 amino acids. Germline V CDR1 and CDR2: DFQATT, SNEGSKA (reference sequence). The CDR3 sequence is CSRCEQDSNTEAFF. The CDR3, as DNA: TGCAGCCGTTGCGAACAGGATTCGAACACTGAAGCTTTCTTT.

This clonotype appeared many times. CDR3 in DNA: TGTGCCAGCAGTTACTCGGAGGGACACATGGAGCAGTACGTC. Translation gives CASSYSEGHMEQYV. V and J are TRBV6-2 or TRBV6-3 and TRBJ2-7; TRBD1 or TRBD2 may be the D gene (6 bases each). Trimming removed 0 bases at V and 7 bases at J, with 13 bases between. Germline-derived CDR1 and CDR2 are MNHEY and SVGEGT. The CDR3 totals 14 residues.

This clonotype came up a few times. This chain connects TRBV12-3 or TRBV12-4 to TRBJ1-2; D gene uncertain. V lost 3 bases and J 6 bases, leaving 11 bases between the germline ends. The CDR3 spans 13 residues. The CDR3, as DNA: TGTGCCAGCAGTTTTGGCCCCCGCCATGGCTACACCTTC. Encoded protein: CASSFGPRHGYTF.

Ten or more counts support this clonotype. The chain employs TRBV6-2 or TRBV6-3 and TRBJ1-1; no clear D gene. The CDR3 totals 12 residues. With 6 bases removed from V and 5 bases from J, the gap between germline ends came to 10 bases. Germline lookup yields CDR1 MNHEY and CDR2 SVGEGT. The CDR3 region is CASSPALTEAFF. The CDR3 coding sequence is TGTGCCAGCAGCCCCGCTTTGACTGAAGCTTTCTTT.

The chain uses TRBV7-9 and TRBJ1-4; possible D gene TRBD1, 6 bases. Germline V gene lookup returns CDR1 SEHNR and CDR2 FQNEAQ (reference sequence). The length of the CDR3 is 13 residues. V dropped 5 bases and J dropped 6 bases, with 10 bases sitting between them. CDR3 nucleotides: TGTGCCAGCAGCGACAAGGGGGATGAAAAACTGTTTTTT. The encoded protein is CASSDKGDEKLFF. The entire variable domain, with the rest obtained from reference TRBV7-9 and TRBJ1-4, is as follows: DTGVSQNPRHKITKRGQNVTFRCDPISEHNRLYWYRQTLGQGPEFLTYFQNEAQLEKSRLLSDRFSAERPKGSFSTLEIQRTEQGDSAMYLCASSDKGDEKLFFGSGTQLSVL.

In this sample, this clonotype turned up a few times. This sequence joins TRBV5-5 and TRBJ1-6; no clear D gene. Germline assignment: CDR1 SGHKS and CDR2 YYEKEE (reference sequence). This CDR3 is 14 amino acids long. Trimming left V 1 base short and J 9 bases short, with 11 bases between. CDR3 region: CASSLFGSGSPLHF. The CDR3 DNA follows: TGTGCCAGCAGCTTGTTTGGTTCGGGTTCACCCCTCCACTTT.

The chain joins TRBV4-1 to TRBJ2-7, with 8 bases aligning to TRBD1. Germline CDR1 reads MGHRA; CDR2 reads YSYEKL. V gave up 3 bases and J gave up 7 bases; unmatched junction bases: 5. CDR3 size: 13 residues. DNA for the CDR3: TGCGCCAGCAGCCAGAGGGACAGGAGGGAGCAGTACTTC. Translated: CASSQRDRREQYF.

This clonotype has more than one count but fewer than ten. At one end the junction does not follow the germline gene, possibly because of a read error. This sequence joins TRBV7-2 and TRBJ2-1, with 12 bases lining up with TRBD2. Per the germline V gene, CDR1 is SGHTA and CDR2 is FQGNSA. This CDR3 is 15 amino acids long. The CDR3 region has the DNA TGTGCCAGCAGCCTAGCTCTAGCGGGGGGGAATGAGCAGTTCTTC. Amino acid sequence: CASSLALAGGNEQFF.